Below are 27 T cell receptor beta chains sequenced from a single sample in a study of OX40 agonist ivuxolimab in advanced cancers. The repertoire was sequenced with immunoSEQ multiplex PCR; TCRdb's copy has only in-frame clones and lacks some. The sample records some 70,000 clones, roughly 80% being singletons. The specimen was CD4+ or CD8+ T cells sorted from blood, collected in a trial of the OX40 agonist ivuxolimab. The receptors were sampled from an adult with an advanced solid tumor such as melanoma, head and neck, liver or kidney cancer.

In its sample, this clone was seen once. This sequence joins TRBV30 and TRBJ2-1; unclear D gene. Germline lookup yields CDR1 GTSNPN and CDR2 SVGIG (reference sequence). V lost 0 bases and J lost 2, with 8 bases in between. The CDR3 has 14 residues. The CDR3 loop reads CAWSVHKTYNEQFF. The CDR3, as DNA: TGTGCCTGGAGTGTACATAAAACCTACAATGAGCAGTTCTTC. Variable domain in full (rest from reference TRBV30 and TRBJ2-1): SQTIHQWPATLVQPVGSPLSLECTVEGTSNPNLYWYRQAAGRGLQLLFYSVGIGQISSEVPQNLSASRPQDRQFILSSKKLLLSDSGFYLCAWSVHKTYNEQFFGPGTRLTVL.

This chain uses TRBV6-1 with TRBJ1-2, with a weak D call TRBD1 (6 bases). This CDR3 is built from 13 residues. The germline V and J ends were trimmed by 6 bases and 4 bases, with 12 bases remaining between them. Germline lookup yields CDR1 MNHNS and CDR2 SASEGT. In DNA, the CDR3 is TGTGCCAGCAGAAACAGGGTCACCTATGGCTACACCTTC. Translating it yields CASRNRVTYGYTF.

J is TRBJ1-1 and V is TRBV6-1; 10 nucleotides align to TRBD1. This CDR3 is built from 15 residues. Germline V gene data show CDR1 as MNHNS and CDR2 as SASEGT. J gave up 7 bases and V 5 bases, and 10 bases lay outside the gene matches. CDR3 in DNA: TGTGCCAGCAGTAGACCGGGACAGGGGTACATTGAAGCTTTCTTT. Translation: CASSRPGQGYIEAFF.

The chain is built from TRBV10-2 and TRBJ1-3; D ambiguous. Germline assignment: CDR1 WSHSY and CDR2 SAAADI. Trimming cost V 8 bases and J 0 bases, with 5 bases left between them. The CDR3 consists of 12 residues. The DNA for the CDR3 is TGCGCCAGCTCGGACTCTGGAAACACCATATATTTT. It is translated as CASSDSGNTIYF.

This clone was recorded a few times. The chain links TRBV15 to TRBJ1-3, with 7 positions matching TRBD1. After removal of 1 base from V and 6 bases from J, the junction contained 15 bases not matched to a gene. CDR1 is LNHNV and CDR2 is YYDKDF in the germline V gene (reference sequence). The CDR3 sequence is 18 residues long. In DNA form, the CDR3 reads TGTGCCACCAGCAGAGGGAACCTGGGCCAGACAGGGACAAACACCATATATTTT. Amino acids: CATSRGNLGQTGTNTIYF.

V is TRBV5-4 and J is TRBJ1-4; 7 nucleotides line up with TRBD1. Germline values: CDR1 SGHNT, CDR2 YYREEE (reference sequence). With V trimmed by 4 bases and J by 3 bases, 3 bases remained unmatched. The CDR3 runs 14 residues. The CDR3 reads CASSRDSSNEKLFF. The CDR3 bases are TGTGCCAGCAGCCGGGACAGCTCTAATGAAAAACTGTTTTTT.

The V call is TRBV2, the J call TRBJ2-1, with unresolved D. Germline lookup yields CDR1 SNHLY and CDR2 FYNNEI. V dropped 6 bases and J dropped 5 bases, with 17 bases sitting between them. CDR3 size: 15 residues. For the CDR3, the DNA is TGTGCCAGCAGCCTCCTTCCTACACGGAACAATGAGCAGTTCTTC. Translating it yields CASSLLPTRNNEQFF.

The chain joins TRBV29-1 to TRBJ1-5; D is ambiguous. The CDR3 has 13 amino acids. The V end was cut by 5 bases, the J end by 2 bases, with 10 bases between. In germline, CDR1 is SQVTM, CDR2 ANQGSEA. CDR3 sequence reads: CSVSYGRNQPQHF. As DNA, the CDR3 is TGCAGCGTTAGTTACGGACGCAATCAGCCCCAGCATTTT.

V is TRBV9 and J is TRBJ2-6; D ambiguous. Trimming left V 3 bases short and J 1 base short, with 8 bases between. The CDR3 has 15 amino acids. CDR1 is SGDLS, CDR2 YYNGEE, per germline. The CDR3 DNA reads TGTGCCAGCAGCGCACACTTATCTGGGGCCAACGTCCTGACTTTC. Protein: CASSAHLSGANVLTF.

The chain joins TRBV6-1 to TRBJ2-3, with D hard to call. V was trimmed by 1 base and J by 3 bases, leaving 8 bases between them. CDR3 size: 14 residues. The germline CDR1 and CDR2 sequences are MNHNS and SASEGT. The CDR3 nucleotides read TGTGCCAGCAGTGAAGGAACTCTAACAGATACGCAGTATTTT. Translating it yields CASSEGTLTDTQYF.

Comment on this clone: This sample includes further DNA sequences coding for the same CDR3. The genes are TRBV5-4 and TRBJ2-1, with D hard to call. The V end lost 1 base, the J end lost 4 bases, and 3 bases lay between the germline ends. Germline V gives CDR1 SGHNT, CDR2 YYREEE (reference sequence). The CDR3 covers 12 residues. CDR3 loop: CASSLNYNEQFF. In DNA, the CDR3 is TGTGCCAGCAGCTTGAATTACAATGAGCAGTTCTTC.

The CDR3 protein is CASSRGTNYGYTF. In nucleotides, the CDR3 is TGCGCCAGCAGCAGGGGCACCAACTATGGCTACACCTTC. V gene TRBV5-1 combines with J gene TRBJ1-2; D possibly corresponds to TRBD1 (5 bases). CDR3 length: 13 residues. The germline CDR1 and CDR2 sequences are SGHRS and YFSETQ. Trimming took off 4 bases at V and 2 bases at J, with 9 bases between the two ends.

This clone has a handful of counts. J is TRBJ1-5 and V is TRBV9; 9 bases align to TRBD1. The ends lost 2 bases at V and 7 bases at J; junction bases unmatched: 7. This CDR3 contains 15 residues. Germline loops: CDR1 SGDLS, CDR2 YYNGEE. CDR3: CASSVGDREAQPQHF. The CDR3 DNA is TGTGCCAGCAGCGTTGGGGACAGGGAGGCCCAGCCCCAGCATTTT.

The chain is built from TRBV30 and TRBJ2-1, with 8 bases lining up with TRBD1. Losses at the gene ends were 5 bases for V and 6 bases for J; bases not matched to a gene: 6. CDR1 is GTSNPN and CDR2 is SVGIG in the germline V gene (reference sequence). There are 13 residues in the CDR3. As DNA, the CDR3 is TGTGCCTGGTCCAGGGGGCTCGTCAATGAGCAGTTCTTC. Amino acids: CAWSRGLVNEQFF.

In this sample, this clone turned up once. The chain recombines TRBV7-2 with TRBJ1-2; the D gene is possibly TRBD1 (6 bases). This CDR3 region has 15 residues. Germline loops: CDR1 SGHTA, CDR2 FQGNSA. V lost 1 base and J lost 8, with 17 bases in between. The CDR3 nucleotides read TGTGCCAGCAGCTTAGGAATGGACAGTCCCTACGGCTACACCTTC. Translating gives CASSLGMDSPYGYTF.

This clone was counted a single time. The V and J genes are TRBV7-6 and TRBJ2-7; D gene uncertain. Trimming removed 0 bases from V and 2 bases from J, with 5 bases in between. Per germline, CDR1 SGHVS and CDR2 FNYEAQ. The CDR3 has 13 residues. The CDR3 is CASSLAQPYEQYF. The DNA of the CDR3 is TGTGCCAGCAGCTTAGCACAGCCCTACGAGCAGTACTTC.

The CDR3 bases are TGTGCCAGCAGTTACTCAGTCCCGGGACAGGGCCCGGGCTACACCTTC. Translating it yields CASSYSVPGQGPGYTF. The chain uses TRBV6-6 and TRBJ1-2; 9 nucleotides align to TRBD1. J was trimmed by 8 bases and V by 0 bases; bases with no gene match: 10. The CDR3 is 16 amino acids. The V gene's germline CDR1 is MNHNY and CDR2 SVGAGI (reference sequence).

This chain joins TRBV18 and TRBJ2-5; 12 nucleotides agree with TRBD1. The germline V gene has CDR1 KGHSH and CDR2 LQKENI. V dropped 3 bases and J dropped 5; count of bases not matched to a gene: 4. CDR3 length: 15 residues. CDR3 coding DNA: TGTGCCAGCTCACCGGGACAGGGGGCAAGGGAGACCCAGTACTTC. It is translated as CASSPGQGARETQYF.

The V and J genes are TRBV6-6 and TRBJ2-2; TRBD2 matches 8 bases. Trimming took 2 bases from V and 6 from J; bases not matched to a gene: 2. The CDR3 consists of 14 residues. Germline V gene lookup returns CDR1 MNHNY and CDR2 SVGAGI (reference sequence). The CDR3 coding sequence is TGTGCCAGCAGTTACCGTAGCGGGGCCGGGGAGCTGTTTTTT. This codes for CASSYRSGAGELFF.

The chain is built from TRBV6-1 and TRBJ1-6; D not certain. CDR3 length equals 13 residues. The germline gives CDR1 MNHNS, CDR2 SASEGT. V lost 11 bases to trimming and J lost 6 bases, with 14 bases between them. The CDR3 nucleotides read TGTGCCGGTACCGGGGTCCCTAATTCACCCCTCCACTTT. This translates into CAGTGVPNSPLHF.

The count of this clone is one. The chain joins TRBV19 to TRBJ2-5; 7 bases fit TRBD1. Trimming at V came to 6 bases and at J to 5 bases, leaving 6 bases not matched to a gene. There are 13 residues in the CDR3. Germline V gene lookup returns CDR1 LNHDA and CDR2 SQIVND (reference sequence). The CDR3 is CASSQTGVETQYF. DNA for the CDR3: TGTGCCAGTAGCCAAACAGGGGTTGAGACCCAGTACTTC.

This clone was seen a handful of times. The V and J genes are TRBV7-9 and TRBJ1-1; the match to TRBD1 covers 7 bases. The germline CDR1 and CDR2 sequences are SEHNR and FQNEAQ (reference sequence). The CDR3 length is 14 residues. Germline trimming cut 6 bases from V and 1 base from J; bases unmatched to any gene: 5. The CDR3 nucleotides read TGTGCCAGCAGTAGACAGGGAACGAACACTGAAGCTTTCTTT. Encoded protein: CASSRQGTNTEAFF.

This chain links TRBV30 with TRBJ2-6; D gene unclear. The CDR3 runs to 13 residues. The V gene lost 0 bases and the J gene lost 1 base, with 1 base spanning the gap. The germline gives CDR1 GTSNPN, CDR2 SVGIG (reference sequence). The CDR3 coding sequence is TGTGCCTGGAGTGTATCTGGGGCCAACGTCCTGACTTTC. Protein: CAWSVSGANVLTF.

Written as DNA, the CDR3 is TGTGCCAGTAGTATAGTCGCAGGGAGGAACACTGAAGCTTTCTTT. Residues: CASSIVAGRNTEAFF. The gene calls are TRBV19 and TRBJ1-1; D might be TRBD1 (5 bases). The CDR3 sequence is 15 residues long. The germline CDR1 and CDR2 sequences are LNHDA and SQIVND (reference sequence). Trimming left V 1 base short and J 1 base short, with 10 bases between.

The chain couples TRBV5-1 to TRBJ1-6, with TRBD1 matching 7 bases. The germline V gene has CDR1 SGHRS and CDR2 YFSETQ. V shed 0 bases, J shed 2 bases, and the junction held 8 bases outside the gene matches. This CDR3 contains 18 residues. The CDR3 loop reads CASSLEVAGGTYNSPLHF. CDR3 bases: TGCGCCAGCAGCTTGGAAGTGGCAGGGGGGACCTATAATTCACCCCTCCACTTT.

The chain joins TRBV5-8 to TRBJ1-1; D gene uncertain. Germline CDR1 and CDR2: SGHTS and YDEGEE. The germline V and J ends were trimmed by 4 bases and 2 bases, with 12 bases remaining between them. The CDR3 extends over 14 amino acids. CDR3 DNA: TGTGCCAGCAGCCTGGACTTTCTCAACACTGAAGCTTTCTTT. It translates to CASSLDFLNTEAFF.

This chain uses TRBV18 with TRBJ2-5; 7 bases align to TRBD2. Germline CDR1 and CDR2: KGHSH and LQKENI. V lost 0 bases to trimming and J lost 1 base; unmatched junction nucleotides: 2. The CDR3 runs 15 residues. The CDR3 DNA follows: TGTGCCAGCTCACCACCGCCGGGGGGCCAAGAGACCCAGTACTTC. Protein sequence: CASSPPPGGQETQYF.